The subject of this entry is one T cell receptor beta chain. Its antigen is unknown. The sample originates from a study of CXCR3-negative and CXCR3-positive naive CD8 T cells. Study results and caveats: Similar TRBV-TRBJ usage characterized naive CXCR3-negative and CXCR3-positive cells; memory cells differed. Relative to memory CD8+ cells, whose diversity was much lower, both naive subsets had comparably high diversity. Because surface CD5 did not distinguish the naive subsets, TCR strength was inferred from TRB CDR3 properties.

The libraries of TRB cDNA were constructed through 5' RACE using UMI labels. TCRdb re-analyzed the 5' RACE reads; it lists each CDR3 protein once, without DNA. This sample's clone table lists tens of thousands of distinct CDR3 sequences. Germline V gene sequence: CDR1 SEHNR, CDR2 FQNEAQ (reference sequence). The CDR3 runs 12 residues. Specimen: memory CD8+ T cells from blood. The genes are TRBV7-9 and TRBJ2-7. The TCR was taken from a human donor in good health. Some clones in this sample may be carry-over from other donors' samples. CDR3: CASSGNNYEQYF.